This T cell receptor beta chain was sequenced in a study of T cells in localized non-small cell lung cancer. Study conclusions and caveats: Because researchers sequenced only one region of the tumor, heterogeneity is still possible. The greatest T cell clonality was found in uninvolved adjacent lung (higher than in tumor). Across samples, adjacent lung featured a median roughly 62 of the top 100 tumor clones. Higher blood T cell density went with longer overall survival.

Only a few counts were recorded for this clone. Its antigen is not identified. Libraries were prepared by immunoSEQ multiplex PCR; TCRdb keeps only in-frame clonotypes and omits some of them. The sample carries some 25,000 clones, about 91% recorded once. The CDR3 sequence is 14 residues long. Germline CDR1 reads SGHRS; CDR2 reads YFSETQ. The germline V and J ends were trimmed by 6 bases and 4 bases, with 11 bases remaining between them. The V call is TRBV5-1, the J call TRBJ2-6; D gene ambiguous. Source: peripheral blood, taken before any cancer treatment. The sequence was obtained from an older female donor with stage II squamous cell lung carcinoma. The DNA of the CDR3 is TGCGCCAGCACCTCGCCGGGCGGGGCCAACGTCCTGACTTTC. Translation gives CASTSPGGANVLTF.